Listed here is a single TCR beta chain. Its antigen remains unidentified. The germline V gene encodes CDR1 SGHRS and CDR2 YFSETQ. The V gene end was trimmed by 5 bases and the J gene end by 5 bases; junction bases not matched to a gene: 12. CDR3 length equals 15 residues. This sample is drawn from a study of regulatory T cells. Study findings and constraints: Regulatory T cells from CD3G-deficient patients were less diverse than autologous conventional CD4+ cells and control regulatory cells. Patient repertoires had restricted TRB V-J pairs and skewed V and J usage, most in Tregs.

Amplification used 52 TRBV primers and 13 TRBJ primers. Generated by immunoSEQ multiplex PCR, the TCRdb table keeps only in-frame clones and is missing some. This table has some 6,100 clones, over 75% appearing once. All CD3G-deficient patients showed autoimmunity, more severe in two. Patients, 2 to 39 years old, had expanded memory T-cell proportions. Sorting split CD4+ cells into CD25-high CD127-low Tregs and CD25-low CD127-high conventional T cells. The specimen was CD4+ Tregs sorted from blood. This TCR came from a person between 18 and 35 years old with CD3G deficiency. The chain joins TRBV5-1 to TRBJ2-5; 7 bases fit TRBD2. Here the CDR3 reads CASRSGTKEIETQYF. CDR3 bases: TGCGCCAGCAGGTCCGGGACTAAAGAGATTGAGACCCAGTACTTC.